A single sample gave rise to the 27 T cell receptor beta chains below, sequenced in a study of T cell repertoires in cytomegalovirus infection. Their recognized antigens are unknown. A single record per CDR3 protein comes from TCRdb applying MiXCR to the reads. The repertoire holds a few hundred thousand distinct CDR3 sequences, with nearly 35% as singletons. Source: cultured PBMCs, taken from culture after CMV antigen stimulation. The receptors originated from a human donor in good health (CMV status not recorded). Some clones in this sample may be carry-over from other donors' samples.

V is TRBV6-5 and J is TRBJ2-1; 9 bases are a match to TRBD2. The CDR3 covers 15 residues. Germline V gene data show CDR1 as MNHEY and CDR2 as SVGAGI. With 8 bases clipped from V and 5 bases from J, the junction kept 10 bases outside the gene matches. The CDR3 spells CASRLAGGLHNEQFF. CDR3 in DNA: TGTGCCAGCCGACTCGCGGGAGGGCTGCACAATGAGCAGTTCTTC.

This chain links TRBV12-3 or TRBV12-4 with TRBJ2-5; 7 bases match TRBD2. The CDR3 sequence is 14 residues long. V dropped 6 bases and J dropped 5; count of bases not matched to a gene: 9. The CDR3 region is CASSPRTSVETQYF. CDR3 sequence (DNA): TGTGCCAGCAGCCCTAGAACTAGCGTGGAGACCCAGTACTTC.

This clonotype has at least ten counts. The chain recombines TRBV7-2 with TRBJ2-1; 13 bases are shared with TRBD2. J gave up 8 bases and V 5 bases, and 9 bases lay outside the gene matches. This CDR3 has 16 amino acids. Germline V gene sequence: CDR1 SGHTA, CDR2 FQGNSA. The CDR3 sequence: CASSTTLAGGPHEQFF. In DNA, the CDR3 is TGTGCCAGCAGCACGACACTAGCGGGAGGGCCGCATGAGCAGTTCTTC.

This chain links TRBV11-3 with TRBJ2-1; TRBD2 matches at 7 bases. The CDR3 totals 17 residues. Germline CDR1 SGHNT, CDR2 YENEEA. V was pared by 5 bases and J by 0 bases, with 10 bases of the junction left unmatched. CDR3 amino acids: CASSHRRGGSSYNEQFF. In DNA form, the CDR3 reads TGTGCCAGCAGCCACCGGCGAGGCGGGAGCTCCTACAATGAGCAGTTCTTC. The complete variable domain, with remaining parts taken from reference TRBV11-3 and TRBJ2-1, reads EAGVVQSPRYKIIEKKQPVAFWCNPISGHNTLYWYLQNLGQGPELLIRYENEEAVDDSQLPKDRFSAERLKGVDSTLKIQPAELGDSAVYLCASSHRRGGSSYNEQFFGPGTRLTVL.

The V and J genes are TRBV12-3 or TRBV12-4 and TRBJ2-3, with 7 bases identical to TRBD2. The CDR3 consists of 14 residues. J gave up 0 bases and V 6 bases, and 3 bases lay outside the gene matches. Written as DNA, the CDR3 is TGTGCCAGCAGATCGCGGGAGAGCACAGATACGCAGTATTTT. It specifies CASRSRESTDTQYF.

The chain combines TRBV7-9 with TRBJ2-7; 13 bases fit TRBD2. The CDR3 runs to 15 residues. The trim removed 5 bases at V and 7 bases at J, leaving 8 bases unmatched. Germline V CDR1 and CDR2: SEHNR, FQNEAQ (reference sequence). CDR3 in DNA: TGTGCCAGCAGCCCGAGGACTAGCGGGAGAGAAGAGCAGTACGTC. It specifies CASSPRTSGREEQYV.

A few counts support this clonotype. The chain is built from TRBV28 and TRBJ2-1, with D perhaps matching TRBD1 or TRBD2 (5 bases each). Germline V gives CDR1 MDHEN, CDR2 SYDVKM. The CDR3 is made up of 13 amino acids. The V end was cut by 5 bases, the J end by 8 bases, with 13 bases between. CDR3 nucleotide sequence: TGTGCCAGCAGTGGGGGAGAGTTCCATGAGCAGTTCTTC. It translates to CASSGGEFHEQFF.

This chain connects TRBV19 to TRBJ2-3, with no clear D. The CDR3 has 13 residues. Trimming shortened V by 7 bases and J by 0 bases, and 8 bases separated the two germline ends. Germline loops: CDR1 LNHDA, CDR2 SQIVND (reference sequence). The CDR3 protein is CASTTTSTDTQYF. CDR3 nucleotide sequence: TGTGCCAGTACAACGACTAGCACAGATACGCAGTATTTT.

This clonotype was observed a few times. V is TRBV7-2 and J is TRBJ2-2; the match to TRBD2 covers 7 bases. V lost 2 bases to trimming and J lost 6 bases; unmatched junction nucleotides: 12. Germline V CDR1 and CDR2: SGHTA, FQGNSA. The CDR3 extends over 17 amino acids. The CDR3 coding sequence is TGTGCCAGCAGCTTACGGGGACTCCGGGAGGTATCCGGGGAGCTGTTTTTT. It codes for CASSLRGLREVSGELFF. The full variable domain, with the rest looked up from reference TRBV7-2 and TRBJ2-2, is GAGVSQSPSNKVTEKGKDVELRCDPISGHTALYWYRQSLGQGLEFLIYFQGNSAPDKSGLPSDRFSAERTGGSVSTLTIQRTQQEDSAVYLCASSLRGLREVSGELFFGEGSRLTVL.

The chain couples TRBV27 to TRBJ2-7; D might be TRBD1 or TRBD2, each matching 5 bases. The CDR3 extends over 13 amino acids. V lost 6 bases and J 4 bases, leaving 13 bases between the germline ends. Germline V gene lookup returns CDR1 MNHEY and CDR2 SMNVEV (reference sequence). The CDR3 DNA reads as TGTGCCAGCAGGAGGGGCAGTCAGTACGAGCAGTACTTC. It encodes CASRRGSQYEQYF.

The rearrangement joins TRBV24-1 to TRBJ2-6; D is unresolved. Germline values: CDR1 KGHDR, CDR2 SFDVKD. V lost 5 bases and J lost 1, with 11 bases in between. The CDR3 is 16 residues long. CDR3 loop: CATSAGFFSGANVLTF. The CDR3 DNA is TGTGCCACCAGTGCCGGTTTTTTTTCTGGGGCCAACGTCCTGACTTTC.

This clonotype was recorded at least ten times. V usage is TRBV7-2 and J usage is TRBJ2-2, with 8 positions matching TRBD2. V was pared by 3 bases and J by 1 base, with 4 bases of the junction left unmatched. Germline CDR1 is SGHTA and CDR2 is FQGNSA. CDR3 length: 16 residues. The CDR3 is CASSFAGTRNTGELFF. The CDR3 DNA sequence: TGTGCCAGCAGCTTTGCCGGGACTAGGAACACCGGGGAGCTGTTTTTT. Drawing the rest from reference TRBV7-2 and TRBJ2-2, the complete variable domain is GAGVSQSPSNKVTEKGKDVELRCDPISGHTALYWYRQSLGQGLEFLIYFQGNSAPDKSGLPSDRFSAERTGGSVSTLTIQRTQQEDSAVYLCASSFAGTRNTGELFFGEGSRLTVL.

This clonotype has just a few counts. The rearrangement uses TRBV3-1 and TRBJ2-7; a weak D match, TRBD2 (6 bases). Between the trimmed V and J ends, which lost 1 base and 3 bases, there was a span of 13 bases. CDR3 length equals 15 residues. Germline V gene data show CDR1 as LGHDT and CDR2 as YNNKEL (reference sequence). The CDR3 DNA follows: TGTGCCAGCAGCCAAGGGCGGGAAACAGTCTACGAGCAGTACTTC. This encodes CASSQGRETVYEQYF.

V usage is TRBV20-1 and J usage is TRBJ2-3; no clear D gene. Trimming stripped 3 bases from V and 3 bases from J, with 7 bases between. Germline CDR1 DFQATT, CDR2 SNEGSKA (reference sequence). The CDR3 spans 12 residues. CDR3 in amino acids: CSARRPTDTQYF. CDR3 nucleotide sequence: TGCAGTGCTAGGAGACCGACAGATACGCAGTATTTT.

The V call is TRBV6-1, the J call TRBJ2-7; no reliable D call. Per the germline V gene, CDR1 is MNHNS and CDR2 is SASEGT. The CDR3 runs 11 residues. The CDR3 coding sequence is TGTGCCGGCAGGAATACCTACGAGCAGTACGTC. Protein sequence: CAGRNTYEQYV.

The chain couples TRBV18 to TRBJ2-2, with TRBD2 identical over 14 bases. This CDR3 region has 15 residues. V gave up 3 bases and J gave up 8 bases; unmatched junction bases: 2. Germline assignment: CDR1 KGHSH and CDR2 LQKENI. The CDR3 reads CASSPGLAGDGELFF. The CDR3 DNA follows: TGTGCCAGCTCACCGGGACTAGCGGGAGATGGGGAGCTGTTTTTT.

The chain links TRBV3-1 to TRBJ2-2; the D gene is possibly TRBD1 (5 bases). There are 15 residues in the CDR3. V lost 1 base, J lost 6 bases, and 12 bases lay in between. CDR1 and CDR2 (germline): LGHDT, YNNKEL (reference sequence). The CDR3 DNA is TGTGCCAGCAGCCAAGGGCCAGGGCAGGCCGGGGAGCTGTTTTTT. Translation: CASSQGPGQAGELFF.

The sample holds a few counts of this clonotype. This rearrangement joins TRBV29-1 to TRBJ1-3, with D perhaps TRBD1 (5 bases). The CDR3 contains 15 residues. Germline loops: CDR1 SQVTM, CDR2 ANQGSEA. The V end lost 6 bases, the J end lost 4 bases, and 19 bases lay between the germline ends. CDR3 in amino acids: CSVRKGGTYGNTIYF. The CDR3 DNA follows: TGCAGCGTGCGAAAGGGTGGGACCTACGGAAACACCATATATTTT.

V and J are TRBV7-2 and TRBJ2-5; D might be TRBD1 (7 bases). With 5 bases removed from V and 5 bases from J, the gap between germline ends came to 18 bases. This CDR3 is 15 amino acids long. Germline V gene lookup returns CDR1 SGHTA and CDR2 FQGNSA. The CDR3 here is CASSPRRAGQETQYF. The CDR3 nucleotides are TGTGCCAGCAGCCCTAGGAGGGCGGGACAGGAGACCCAGTACTTC. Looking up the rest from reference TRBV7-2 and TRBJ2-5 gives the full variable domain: GAGVSQSPSNKVTEKGKDVELRCDPISGHTALYWYRQSLGQGLEFLIYFQGNSAPDKSGLPSDRFSAERTGGSVSTLTIQRTQQEDSAVYLCASSPRRAGQETQYFGPGTRLLVL.

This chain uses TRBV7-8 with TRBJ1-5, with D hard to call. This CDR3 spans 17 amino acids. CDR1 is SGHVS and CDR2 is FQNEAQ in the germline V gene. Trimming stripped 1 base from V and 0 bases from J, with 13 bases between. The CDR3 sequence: CASSLGRFPHSNQPQHF. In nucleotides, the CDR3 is TGTGCCAGCAGCTTAGGACGCTTCCCTCATAGCAATCAGCCCCAGCATTTT.

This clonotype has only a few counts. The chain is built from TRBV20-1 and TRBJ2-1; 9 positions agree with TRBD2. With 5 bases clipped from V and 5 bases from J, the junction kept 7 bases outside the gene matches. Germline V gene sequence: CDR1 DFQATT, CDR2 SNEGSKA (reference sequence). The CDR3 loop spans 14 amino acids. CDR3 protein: CSADAAGGNNEQFF. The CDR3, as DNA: TGCAGTGCTGACGCAGCGGGAGGAAACAATGAGCAGTTCTTC.

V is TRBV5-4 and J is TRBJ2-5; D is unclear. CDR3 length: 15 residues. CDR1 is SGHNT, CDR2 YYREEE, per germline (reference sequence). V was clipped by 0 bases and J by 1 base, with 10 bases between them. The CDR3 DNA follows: TGTGCCAGCAGCTTGGCGTCCCGAACCCAAGAGACCCAGTACTTC. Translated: CASSLASRTQETQYF.

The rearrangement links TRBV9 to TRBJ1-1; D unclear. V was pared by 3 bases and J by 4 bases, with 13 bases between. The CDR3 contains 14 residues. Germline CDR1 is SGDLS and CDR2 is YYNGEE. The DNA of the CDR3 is TGTGCCAGCAGCGCGGTTCTTCCGGGCACTGAAGCTTTCTTT. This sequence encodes CASSAVLPGTEAFF.

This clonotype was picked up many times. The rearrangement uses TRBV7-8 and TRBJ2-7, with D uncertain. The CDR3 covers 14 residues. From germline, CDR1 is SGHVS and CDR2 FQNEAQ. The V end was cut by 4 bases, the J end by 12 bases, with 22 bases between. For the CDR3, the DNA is TGTGCCAGCAGCTCCTTATTAAACGCACAACCCCCGTACTTC. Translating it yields CASSSLLNAQPPYF.

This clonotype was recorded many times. The CDR3 region has the DNA TGTGCCAGCAGCTTCGCGGTCGGGACTAGCGGCAGAGATACGCAGTATTTT. It translates to CASSFAVGTSGRDTQYF. The chain links TRBV7-2 to TRBJ2-3; 11 bases match TRBD2. The CDR3 consists of 17 residues. Losses at the gene ends were 3 bases for V and 5 bases for J; bases not matched to a gene: 10. Looked up from germline, CDR1 is SGHTA and CDR2 is FQGNSA.

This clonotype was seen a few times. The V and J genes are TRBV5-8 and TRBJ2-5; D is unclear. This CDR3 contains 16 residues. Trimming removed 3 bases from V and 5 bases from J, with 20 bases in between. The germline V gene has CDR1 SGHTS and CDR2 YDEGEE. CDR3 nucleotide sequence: TGTGCCAGCAGCTCCTACTTCACTCGTGGTAGGGAGACCCAGTACTTC. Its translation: CASSSYFTRGRETQYF.

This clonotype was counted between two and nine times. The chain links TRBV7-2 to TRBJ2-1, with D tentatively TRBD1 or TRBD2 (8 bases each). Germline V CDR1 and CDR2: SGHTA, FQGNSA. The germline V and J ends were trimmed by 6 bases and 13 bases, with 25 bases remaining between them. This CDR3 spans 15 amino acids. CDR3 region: CASRRTGLAAGEQFF. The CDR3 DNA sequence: TGTGCCAGCAGACGGACAGGGCTGGCAGCGGGAGAACAGTTCTTC.